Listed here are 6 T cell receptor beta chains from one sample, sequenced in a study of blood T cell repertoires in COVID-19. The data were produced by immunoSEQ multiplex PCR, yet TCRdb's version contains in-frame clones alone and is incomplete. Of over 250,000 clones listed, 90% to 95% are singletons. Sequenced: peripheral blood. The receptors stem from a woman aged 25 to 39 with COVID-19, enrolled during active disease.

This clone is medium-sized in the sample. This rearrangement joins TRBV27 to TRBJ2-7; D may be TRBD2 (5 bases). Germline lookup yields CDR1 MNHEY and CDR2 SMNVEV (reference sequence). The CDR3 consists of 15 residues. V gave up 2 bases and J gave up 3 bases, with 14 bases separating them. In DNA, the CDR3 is TGTGCCAGCAGTTTAGCTAGCAGACCTCACTACGAGCAGTACTTC. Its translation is CASSLASRPHYEQYF.

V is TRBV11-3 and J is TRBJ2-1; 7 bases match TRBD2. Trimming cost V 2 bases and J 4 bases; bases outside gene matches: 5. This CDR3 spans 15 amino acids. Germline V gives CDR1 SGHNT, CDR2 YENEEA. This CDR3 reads CASSLHSGQYNEQFF. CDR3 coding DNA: TGTGCCAGCAGCTTACATAGCGGGCAATACAATGAGCAGTTCTTC.

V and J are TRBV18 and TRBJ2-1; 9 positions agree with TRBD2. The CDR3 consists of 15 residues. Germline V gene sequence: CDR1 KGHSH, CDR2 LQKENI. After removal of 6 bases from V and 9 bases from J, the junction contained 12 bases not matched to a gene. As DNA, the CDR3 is TGTGCCAGCTCCCCGGCTAGCGGGATAAGGAGTGAGCAGTTCTTC. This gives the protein CASSPASGIRSEQFF.

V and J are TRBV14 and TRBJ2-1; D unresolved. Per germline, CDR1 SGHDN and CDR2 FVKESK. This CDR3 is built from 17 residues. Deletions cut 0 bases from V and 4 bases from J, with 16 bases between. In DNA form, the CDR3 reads TGTGCCAGCAGCCAAGATCACCCTACTCGCCATTACAATGAGCAGTTCTTC. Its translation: CASSQDHPTRHYNEQFF.

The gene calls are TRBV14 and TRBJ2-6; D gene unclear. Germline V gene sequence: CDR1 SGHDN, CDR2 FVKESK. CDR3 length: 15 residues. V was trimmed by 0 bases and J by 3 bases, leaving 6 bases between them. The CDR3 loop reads CASSQDNFGANVLTF. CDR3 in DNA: TGTGCCAGCAGCCAAGATAACTTTGGGGCCAACGTCCTGACTTTC.

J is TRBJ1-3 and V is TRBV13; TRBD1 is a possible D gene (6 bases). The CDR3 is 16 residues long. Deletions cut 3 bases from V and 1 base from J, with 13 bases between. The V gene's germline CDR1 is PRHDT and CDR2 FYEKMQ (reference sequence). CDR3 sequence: CASSLGHLISGNTIYF. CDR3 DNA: TGTGCCAGCAGCTTGGGACACCTCATTTCTGGAAACACCATATATTTT.